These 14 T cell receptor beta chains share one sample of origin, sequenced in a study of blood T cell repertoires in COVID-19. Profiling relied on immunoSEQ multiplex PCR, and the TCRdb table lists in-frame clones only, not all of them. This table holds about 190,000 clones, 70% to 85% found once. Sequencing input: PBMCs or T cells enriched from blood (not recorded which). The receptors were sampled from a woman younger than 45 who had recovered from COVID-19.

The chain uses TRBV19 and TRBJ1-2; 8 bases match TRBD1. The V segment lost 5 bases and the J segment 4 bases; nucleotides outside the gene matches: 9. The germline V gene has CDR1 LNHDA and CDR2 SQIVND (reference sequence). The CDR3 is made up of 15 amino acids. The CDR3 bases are TGTGCCAGTAGTGCCGGGACAGGCGATCTCTATGGCTACACCTTC. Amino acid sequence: CASSAGTGDLYGYTF.

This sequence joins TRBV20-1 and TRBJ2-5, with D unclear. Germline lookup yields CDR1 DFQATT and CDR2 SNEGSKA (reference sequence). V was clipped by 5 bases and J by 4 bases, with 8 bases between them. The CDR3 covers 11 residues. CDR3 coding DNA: TGCAGTGCTTCTAATTCAGAGACCCAGTACTTC. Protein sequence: CSASNSETQYF.

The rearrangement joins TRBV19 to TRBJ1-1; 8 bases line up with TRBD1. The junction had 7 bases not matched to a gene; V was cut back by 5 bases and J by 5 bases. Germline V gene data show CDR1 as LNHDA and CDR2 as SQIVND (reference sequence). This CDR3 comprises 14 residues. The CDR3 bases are TGTGCCAGTAGTGCGGACAGGGAGGGAACTGAAGCTTTCTTT. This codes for CASSADREGTEAFF.

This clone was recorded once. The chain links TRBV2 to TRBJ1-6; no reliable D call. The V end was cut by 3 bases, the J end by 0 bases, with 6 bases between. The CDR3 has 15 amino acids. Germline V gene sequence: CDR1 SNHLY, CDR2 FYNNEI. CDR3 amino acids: CASSEENSYNSPLHF. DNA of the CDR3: TGTGCCAGCAGTGAGGAGAACTCCTATAATTCACCCCTCCACTTT.

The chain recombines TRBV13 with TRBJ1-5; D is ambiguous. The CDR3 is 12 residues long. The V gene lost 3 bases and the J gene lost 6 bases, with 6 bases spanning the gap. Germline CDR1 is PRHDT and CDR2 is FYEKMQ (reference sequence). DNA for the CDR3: TGTGCCAGCAGCTTTAATAGTCAGCCCCAGCATTTT. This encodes CASSFNSQPQHF.

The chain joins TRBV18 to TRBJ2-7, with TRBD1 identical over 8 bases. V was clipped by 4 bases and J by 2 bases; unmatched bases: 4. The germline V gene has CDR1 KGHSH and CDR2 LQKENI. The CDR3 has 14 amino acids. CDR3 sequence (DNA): TGTGCCAGCTCACAGCGACAGGGGCCCTACGAGCAGTACTTC. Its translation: CASSQRQGPYEQYF.

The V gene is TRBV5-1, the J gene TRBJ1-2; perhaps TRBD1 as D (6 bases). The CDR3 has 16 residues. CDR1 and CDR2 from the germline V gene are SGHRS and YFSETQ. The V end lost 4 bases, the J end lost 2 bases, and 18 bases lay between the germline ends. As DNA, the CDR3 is TGCGCCAGCAGCCGGACAGCGGGAAGATCAAACTATGGCTACACCTTC. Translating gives CASSRTAGRSNYGYTF.

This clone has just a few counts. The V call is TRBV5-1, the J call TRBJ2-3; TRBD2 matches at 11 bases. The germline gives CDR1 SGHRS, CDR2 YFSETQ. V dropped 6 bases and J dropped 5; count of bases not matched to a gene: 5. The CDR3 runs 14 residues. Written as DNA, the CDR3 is TGCGCCAGCATTAGCGGGGGGGCAGGAGATACGCAGTATTTT. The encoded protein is CASISGGAGDTQYF.

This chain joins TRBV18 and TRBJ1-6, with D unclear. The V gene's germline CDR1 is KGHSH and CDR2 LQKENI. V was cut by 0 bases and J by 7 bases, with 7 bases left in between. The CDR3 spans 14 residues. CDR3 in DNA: TGTGCCAGCTCACCACCCAGTAAGAATTCACCCCTCCACTTT. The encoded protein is CASSPPSKNSPLHF.

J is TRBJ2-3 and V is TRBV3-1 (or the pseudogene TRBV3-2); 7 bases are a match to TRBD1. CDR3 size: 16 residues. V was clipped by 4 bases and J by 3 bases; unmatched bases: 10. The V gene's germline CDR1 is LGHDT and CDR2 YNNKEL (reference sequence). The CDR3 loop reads CASSPRDRRSTDTQYF. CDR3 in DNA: TGTGCCAGCAGCCCCCGGGACAGACGATCGACAGATACGCAGTATTTT.

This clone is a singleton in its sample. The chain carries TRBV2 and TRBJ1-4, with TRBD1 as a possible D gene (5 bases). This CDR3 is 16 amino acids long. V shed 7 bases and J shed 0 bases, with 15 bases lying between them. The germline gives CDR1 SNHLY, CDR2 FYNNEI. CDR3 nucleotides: TGTGCCAGCACCCCCCGATCGGGGGCAACTAATGAAAAACTGTTTTTT. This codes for CASTPRSGATNEKLFF.

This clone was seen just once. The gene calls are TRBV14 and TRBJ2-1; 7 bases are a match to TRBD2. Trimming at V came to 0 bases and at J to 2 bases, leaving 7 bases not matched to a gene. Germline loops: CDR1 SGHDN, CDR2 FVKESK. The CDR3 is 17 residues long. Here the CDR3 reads CASSQDGAGVPYNEQFF. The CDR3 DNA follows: TGTGCCAGCAGCCAAGATGGGGCGGGAGTTCCCTACAATGAGCAGTTCTTC.

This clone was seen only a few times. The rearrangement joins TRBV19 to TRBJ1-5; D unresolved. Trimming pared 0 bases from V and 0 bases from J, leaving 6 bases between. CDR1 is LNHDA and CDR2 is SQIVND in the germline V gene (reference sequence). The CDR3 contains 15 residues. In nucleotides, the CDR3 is TGTGCCAGTAGTATAGATCCTGTTAGCAATCAGCCCCAGCATTTT. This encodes CASSIDPVSNQPQHF.

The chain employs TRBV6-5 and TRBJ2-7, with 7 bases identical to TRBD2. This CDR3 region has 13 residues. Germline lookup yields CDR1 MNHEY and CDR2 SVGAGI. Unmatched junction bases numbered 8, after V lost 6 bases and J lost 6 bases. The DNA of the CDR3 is TGTGCCAGCAGAGGACTAGTTATAGCCGAGCAGTACTTC. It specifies CASRGLVIAEQYF.